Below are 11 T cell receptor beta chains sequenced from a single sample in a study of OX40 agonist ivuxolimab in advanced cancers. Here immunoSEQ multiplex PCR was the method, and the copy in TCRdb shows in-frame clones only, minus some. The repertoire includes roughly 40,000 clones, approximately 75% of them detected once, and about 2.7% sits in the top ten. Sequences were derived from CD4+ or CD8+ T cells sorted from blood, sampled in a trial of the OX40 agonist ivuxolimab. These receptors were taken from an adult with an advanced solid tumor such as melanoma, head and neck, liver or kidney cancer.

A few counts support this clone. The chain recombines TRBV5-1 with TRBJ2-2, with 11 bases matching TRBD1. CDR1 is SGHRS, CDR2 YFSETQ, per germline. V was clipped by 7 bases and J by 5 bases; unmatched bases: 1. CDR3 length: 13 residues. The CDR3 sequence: CASGQGATGELFF. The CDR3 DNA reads TGCGCCAGCGGACAGGGGGCGACCGGGGAGCTGTTTTTT.

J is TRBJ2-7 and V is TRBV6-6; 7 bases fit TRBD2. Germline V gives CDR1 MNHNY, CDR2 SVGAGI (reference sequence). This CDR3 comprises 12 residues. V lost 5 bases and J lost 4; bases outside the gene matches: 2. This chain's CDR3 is CASSPGGYEQYV. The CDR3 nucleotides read TGTGCCAGCAGTCCGGGGGGATACGAGCAGTACGTC.

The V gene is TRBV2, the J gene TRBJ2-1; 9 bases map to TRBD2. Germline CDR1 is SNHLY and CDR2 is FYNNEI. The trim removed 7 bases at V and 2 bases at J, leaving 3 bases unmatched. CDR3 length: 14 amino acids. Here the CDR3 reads CASIGGRAYNEQFF. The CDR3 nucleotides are TGTGCCAGCATCGGCGGGAGGGCCTACAATGAGCAGTTCTTC.

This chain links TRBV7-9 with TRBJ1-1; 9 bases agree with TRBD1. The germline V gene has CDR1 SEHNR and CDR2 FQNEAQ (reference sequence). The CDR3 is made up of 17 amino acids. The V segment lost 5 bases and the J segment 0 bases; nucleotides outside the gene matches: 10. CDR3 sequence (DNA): TGTGCCAGCAGCCGCGGGACAGGGACTTTTATGAACACTGAAGCTTTCTTT. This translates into CASSRGTGTFMNTEAFF.

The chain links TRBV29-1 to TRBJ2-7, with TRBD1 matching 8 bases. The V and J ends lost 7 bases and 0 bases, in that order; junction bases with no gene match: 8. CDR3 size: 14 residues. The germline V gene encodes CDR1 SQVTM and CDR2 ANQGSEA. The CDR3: CSATRDRTSYEQYF. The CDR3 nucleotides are TGCAGCGCGACTCGGGACAGGACCTCCTACGAGCAGTACTTC.

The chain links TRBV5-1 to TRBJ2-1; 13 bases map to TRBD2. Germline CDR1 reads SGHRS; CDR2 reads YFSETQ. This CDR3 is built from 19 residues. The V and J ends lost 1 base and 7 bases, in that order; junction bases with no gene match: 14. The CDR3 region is CASSLTGLAGSRSGNEQFF. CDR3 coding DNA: TGCGCCAGCAGCTTGACGGGACTAGCGGGATCCCGCTCTGGAAATGAGCAGTTCTTC. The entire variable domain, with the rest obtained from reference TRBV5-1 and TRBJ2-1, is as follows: KAGVTQTPRYLIKTRGQQVTLSCSPISGHRSVSWYQQTPGQGLQFLFEYFSETQRNKGNFPGRFSGRQFSNSRSEMNVSTLELGDSALYLCASSLTGLAGSRSGNEQFFGPGTRLTVL.

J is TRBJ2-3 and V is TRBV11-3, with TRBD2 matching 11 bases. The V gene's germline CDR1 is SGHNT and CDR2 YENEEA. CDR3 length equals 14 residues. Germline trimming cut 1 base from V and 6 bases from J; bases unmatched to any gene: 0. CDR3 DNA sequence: TGTGCCAGCAGCTTAGTAGCGGGAGGGGATACGCAGTATTTT. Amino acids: CASSLVAGGDTQYF.

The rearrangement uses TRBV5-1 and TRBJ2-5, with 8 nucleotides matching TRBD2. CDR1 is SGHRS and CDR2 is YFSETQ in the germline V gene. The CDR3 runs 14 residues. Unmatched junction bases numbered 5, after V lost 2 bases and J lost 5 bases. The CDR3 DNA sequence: TGCGCCAGCAGCTTACGGGAGGGCCGTGAGACCCAGTACTTC. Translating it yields CASSLREGRETQYF.

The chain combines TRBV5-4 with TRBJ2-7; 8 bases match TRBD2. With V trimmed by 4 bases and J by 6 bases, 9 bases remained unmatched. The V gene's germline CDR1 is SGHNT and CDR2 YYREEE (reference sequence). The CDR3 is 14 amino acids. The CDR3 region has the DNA TGTGCCAGCAGCCCCGGGACTAGTCGGCTCGAGCAGTACTTC. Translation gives CASSPGTSRLEQYF.

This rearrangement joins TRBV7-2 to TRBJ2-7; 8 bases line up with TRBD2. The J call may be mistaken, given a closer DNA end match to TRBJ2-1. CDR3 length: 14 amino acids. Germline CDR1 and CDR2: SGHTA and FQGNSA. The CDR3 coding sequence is TGTGCCAGCAGCTTAGTAGGCGGGAGGTATGAGCAGTTCTTC. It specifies CASSLVGGRYEQFF.

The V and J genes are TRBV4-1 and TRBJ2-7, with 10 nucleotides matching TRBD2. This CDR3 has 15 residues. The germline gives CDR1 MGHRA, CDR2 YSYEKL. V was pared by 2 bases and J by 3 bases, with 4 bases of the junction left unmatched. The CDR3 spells CASSQLSGRVYEQYF. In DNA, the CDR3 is TGCGCCAGCAGCCAACTCAGCGGGAGGGTCTACGAGCAGTACTTC.